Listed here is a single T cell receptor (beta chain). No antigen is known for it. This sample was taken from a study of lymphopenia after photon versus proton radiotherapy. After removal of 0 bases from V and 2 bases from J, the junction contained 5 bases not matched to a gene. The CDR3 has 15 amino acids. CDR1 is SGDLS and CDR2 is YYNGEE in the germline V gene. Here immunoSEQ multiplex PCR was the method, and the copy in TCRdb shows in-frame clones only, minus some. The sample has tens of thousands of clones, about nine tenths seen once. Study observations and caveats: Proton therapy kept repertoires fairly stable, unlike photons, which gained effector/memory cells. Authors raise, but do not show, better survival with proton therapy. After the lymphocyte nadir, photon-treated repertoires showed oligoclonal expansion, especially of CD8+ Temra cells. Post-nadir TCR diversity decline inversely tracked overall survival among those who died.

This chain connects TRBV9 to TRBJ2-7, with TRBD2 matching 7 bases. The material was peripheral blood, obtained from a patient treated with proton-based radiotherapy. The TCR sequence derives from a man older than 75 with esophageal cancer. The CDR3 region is CASSVAGGPTYEQYF. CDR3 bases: TGTGCCAGCAGCGTAGCGGGGGGACCCACCTACGAGCAGTACTTC. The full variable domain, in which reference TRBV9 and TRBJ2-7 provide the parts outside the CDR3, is DSGVTQTPKHLITATGQRVTLRCSPRSGDLSVYWYQQSLDQGLQFLIQYYNGEERAKGNILERFSAQQFPDLHSELNLSSLELGDSALYFCASSVAGGPTYEQYFGPGTRLTVT.